The text below deals with one T cell receptor beta chain. Random hexamers primed reverse transcription of about 0.45 to 1 ug RNA. The CDR3 of TCR beta was amplified by immunoSEQ multiplex PCR across 54 Vbeta and 13 Jbeta. MiXCR, run by TCRdb on the immunoSEQ multiplex PCR reads, gives a single entry per CDR3 protein. Of around 71,000 distinct CDR3 sequences listed, approximately 96% are singletons. The study sequenced TCR beta in blood CD8+ and CD4+ T cells. Both CD4+ and CD8+ T cells were negatively isolated, and TEMRA cells underwent FACS enrichment. This record comes from a study of CD8 T cells in Susac syndrome. This receptor was obtained from a human donor with multiple sclerosis. Sequencing was carried out using CD4+ T cells from PBMCs.

The CDR3 is CATSAPGDTGELFF. DNA of the CDR3: TGTGCCACCAGTGCCCCGGGGGACACCGGGGAGCTGTTTTTT. The chain recombines TRBV24-1 with TRBJ2-2, with D perhaps matching TRBD2 (6 bases). Germline V CDR1 and CDR2: KGHDR, SFDVKD. V lost 5 bases and J 3 bases, leaving 9 bases between the germline ends. This CDR3 comprises 14 residues.